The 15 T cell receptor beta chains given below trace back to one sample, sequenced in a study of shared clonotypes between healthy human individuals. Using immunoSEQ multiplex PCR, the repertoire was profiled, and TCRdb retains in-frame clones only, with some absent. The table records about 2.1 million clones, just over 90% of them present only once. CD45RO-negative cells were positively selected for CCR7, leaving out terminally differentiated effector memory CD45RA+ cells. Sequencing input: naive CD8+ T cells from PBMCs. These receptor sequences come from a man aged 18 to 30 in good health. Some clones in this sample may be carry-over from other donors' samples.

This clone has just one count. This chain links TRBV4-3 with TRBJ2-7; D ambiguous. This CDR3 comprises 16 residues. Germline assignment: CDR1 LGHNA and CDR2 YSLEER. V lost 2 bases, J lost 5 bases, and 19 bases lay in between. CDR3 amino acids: CASSQSFGRAYNEQYF. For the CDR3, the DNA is TGCGCCAGCAGCCAATCGTTCGGTAGGGCTTACAACGAGCAGTACTTC.

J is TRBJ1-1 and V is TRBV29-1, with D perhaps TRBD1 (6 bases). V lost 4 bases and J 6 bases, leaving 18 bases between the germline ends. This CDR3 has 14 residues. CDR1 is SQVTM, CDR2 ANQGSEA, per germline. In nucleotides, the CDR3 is TGCAGCGTTGCCTCCCGGGGGGCTAGCGCTGAAGCTTTCTTT. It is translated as CSVASRGASAEAFF.

CDR3 sequence: CASSGTSASSYEQYF. In DNA form, the CDR3 reads TGCGCCAGCAGCGGGACTAGCGCCTCTTCCTACGAGCAGTACTTC. J is TRBJ2-7 and V is TRBV5-1, with 10 nucleotides matching TRBD2. CDR1 is SGHRS and CDR2 is YFSETQ in the germline V gene. The CDR3 sequence is 15 residues long. J lost 1 base, V lost 4 bases, and 5 bases had no gene match.

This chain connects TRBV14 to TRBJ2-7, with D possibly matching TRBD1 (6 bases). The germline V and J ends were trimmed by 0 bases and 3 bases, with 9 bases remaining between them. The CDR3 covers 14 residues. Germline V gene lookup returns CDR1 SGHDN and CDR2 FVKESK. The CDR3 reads CASSQDGTHYEQYF. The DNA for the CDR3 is TGTGCCAGCAGCCAAGATGGGACACACTACGAGCAGTACTTC. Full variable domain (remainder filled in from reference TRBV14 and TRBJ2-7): EAGVTQFPSHSVIEKGQTVTLRCDPISGHDNLYWYRRVMGKEIKFLLHFVKESKQDESGMPNNRFLAERTGGTYSTLKVQPAELEDSGVYFCASSQDGTHYEQYFGPGTRLTVT.

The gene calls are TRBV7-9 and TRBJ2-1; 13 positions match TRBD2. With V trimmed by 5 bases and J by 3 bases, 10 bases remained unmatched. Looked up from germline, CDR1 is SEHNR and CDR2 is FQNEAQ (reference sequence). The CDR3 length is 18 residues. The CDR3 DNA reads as TGTGCCAGCAGCCTAGGACTAGCGGGAGTGTTATTCTACAATGAGCAGTTCTTC. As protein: CASSLGLAGVLFYNEQFF.

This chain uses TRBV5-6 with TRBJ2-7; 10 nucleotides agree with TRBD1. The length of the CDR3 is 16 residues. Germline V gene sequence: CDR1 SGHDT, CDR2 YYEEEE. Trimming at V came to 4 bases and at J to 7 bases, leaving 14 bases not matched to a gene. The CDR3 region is CASSQGGQGSPGEQYF. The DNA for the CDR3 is TGTGCCAGCAGCCAAGGGGGACAGGGGTCCCCGGGGGAGCAGTACTTC.

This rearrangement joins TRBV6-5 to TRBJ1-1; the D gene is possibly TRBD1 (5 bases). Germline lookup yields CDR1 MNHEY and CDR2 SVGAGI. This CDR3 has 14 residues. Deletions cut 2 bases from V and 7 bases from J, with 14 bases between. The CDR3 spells CASSYTKTGDEAFF. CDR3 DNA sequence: TGTGCCAGCAGTTACACGAAAACAGGCGATGAAGCTTTCTTT.

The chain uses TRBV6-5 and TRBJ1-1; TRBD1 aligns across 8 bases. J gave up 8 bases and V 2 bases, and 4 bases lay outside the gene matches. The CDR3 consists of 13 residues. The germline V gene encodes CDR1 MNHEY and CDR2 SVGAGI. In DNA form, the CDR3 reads TGTGCCAGCAGTTACCCGGACAGGGAGGAAGCTTTCTTT. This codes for CASSYPDREEAFF.

This CDR3 is CASSRDRETDTQYF. In DNA form, the CDR3 reads TGTGCCAGCAGTCGAGACAGGGAAACAGATACGCAGTATTTT. The rearrangement uses TRBV27 and TRBJ2-3; 7 bases map to TRBD1. Per germline, CDR1 MNHEY and CDR2 SMNVEV (reference sequence). The CDR3 has 14 amino acids. Trimming cost V 5 bases and J 3 bases; bases outside gene matches: 5.

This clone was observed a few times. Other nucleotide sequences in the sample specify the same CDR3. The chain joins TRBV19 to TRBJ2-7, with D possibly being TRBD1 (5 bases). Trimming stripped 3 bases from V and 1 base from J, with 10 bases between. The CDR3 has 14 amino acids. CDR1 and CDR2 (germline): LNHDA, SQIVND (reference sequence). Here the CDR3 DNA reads TGTGCCAGTAGTATTAAGGGGCTGTCCTACGAGCAGTACTTC. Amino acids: CASSIKGLSYEQYF.

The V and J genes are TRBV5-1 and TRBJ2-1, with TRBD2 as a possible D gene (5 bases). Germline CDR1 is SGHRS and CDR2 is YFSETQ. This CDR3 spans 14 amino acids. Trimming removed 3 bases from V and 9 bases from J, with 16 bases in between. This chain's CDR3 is CASSSPRTGIEQFF. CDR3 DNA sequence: TGCGCCAGCAGCTCTCCTAGGACTGGCATTGAGCAGTTCTTC. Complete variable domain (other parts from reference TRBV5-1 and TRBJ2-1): KAGVTQTPRYLIKTRGQQVTLSCSPISGHRSVSWYQQTPGQGLQFLFEYFSETQRNKGNFPGRFSGRQFSNSRSEMNVSTLELGDSALYLCASSSPRTGIEQFFGPGTRLTVL.

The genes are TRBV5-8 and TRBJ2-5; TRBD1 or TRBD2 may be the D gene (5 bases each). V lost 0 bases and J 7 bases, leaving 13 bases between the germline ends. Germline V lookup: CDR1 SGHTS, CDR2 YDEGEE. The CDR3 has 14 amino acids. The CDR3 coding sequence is TGTGCCAGCAGCTTGGACTGGGGGACGGGGACCCAGTACTTC. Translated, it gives CASSLDWGTGTQYF.

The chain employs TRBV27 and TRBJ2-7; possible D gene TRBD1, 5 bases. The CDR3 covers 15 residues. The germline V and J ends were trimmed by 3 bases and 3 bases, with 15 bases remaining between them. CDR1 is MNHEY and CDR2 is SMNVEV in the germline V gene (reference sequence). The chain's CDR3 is CASSFGAAIHYEQYF. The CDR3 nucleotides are TGTGCCAGCAGTTTTGGGGCGGCTATCCACTACGAGCAGTACTTC.

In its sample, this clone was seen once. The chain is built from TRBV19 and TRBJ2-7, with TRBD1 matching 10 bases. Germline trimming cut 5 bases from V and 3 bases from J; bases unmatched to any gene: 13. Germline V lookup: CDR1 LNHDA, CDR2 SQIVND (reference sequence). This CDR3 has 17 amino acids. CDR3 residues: CASSFAHRDRGFYEQYF. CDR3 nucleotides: TGTGCCAGTAGTTTCGCCCACCGGGACAGGGGATTCTACGAGCAGTACTTC. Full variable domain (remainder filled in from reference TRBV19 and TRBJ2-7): DGGITQSPKYLFRKEGQNVTLSCEQNLNHDAMYWYRQDPGQGLRLIYYSQIVNDFQKGDIAEGYSVSREKKESFPLTVTSAQKNPTAFYLCASSFAHRDRGFYEQYFGPGTRLTVT.

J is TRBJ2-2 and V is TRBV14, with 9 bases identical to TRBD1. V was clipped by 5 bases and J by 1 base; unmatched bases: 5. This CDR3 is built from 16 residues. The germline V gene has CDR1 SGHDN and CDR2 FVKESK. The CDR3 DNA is TGTGCCAGCAGCGAGCCGGGACAGGGGAACACCGGGGAGCTGTTTTTT. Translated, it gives CASSEPGQGNTGELFF.